What follows is one T cell receptor (beta chain) and its context. Using immunoSEQ multiplex PCR, the repertoire was profiled, and TCRdb retains in-frame clones only, with some absent. The profile shows some 71,000 clones, 91% of them singletons. The source of the sample is a study of T cell changes during pregnancy in multiple sclerosis. This CDR3 comprises 18 residues. The V segment lost 5 bases and the J segment 6 bases; nucleotides outside the gene matches: 17. CDR1 and CDR2 from the germline V gene are SGHAT and FQDESV (reference sequence). Sequencing was performed on CD4+ T cells from peripheral blood mononuclear cells, taken in the third trimester of pregnancy. This chain uses TRBV11-1 with TRBJ2-3; 10 bases map to TRBD2. The sequence was obtained from a female donor in good health, enrolled as a control in a pregnancy study. This chain's CDR3 is CASSVRGQTSGWTDTQYF. CDR3 in DNA: TGTGCCAGCAGCGTGAGGGGCCAGACTAGCGGGTGGACTGATACGCAGTATTTT.